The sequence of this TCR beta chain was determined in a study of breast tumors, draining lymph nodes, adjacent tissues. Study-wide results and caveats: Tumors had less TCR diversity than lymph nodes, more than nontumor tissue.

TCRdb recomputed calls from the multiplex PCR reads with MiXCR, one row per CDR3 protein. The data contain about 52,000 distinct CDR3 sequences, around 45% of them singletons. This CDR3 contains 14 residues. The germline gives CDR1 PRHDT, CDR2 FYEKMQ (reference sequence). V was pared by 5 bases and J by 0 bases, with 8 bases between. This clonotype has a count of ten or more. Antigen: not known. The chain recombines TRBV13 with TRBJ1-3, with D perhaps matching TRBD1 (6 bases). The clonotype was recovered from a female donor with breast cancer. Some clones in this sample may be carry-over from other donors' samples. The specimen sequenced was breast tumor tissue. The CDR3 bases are TGTGCCAGCAGCCGACAGGACTCTGGAAACACCATATATTTT. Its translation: CASSRQDSGNTIYF.